Sequencing of this T cell receptor beta chain was carried out in a study of blood T cells in healthy people across ages. Study-wide results and caveats: Diversity figures based on one million T cells were deemed too low. Unsorted PBMCs blocked a conclusive comparison of naive and antigen-experienced cells.

Trimming stripped 6 bases from V and 3 bases from J, with 18 bases between. The CDR3 is 15 residues long. Alongside a J-beta primer mix, a sample-barcoded 5' primer served in a second PCR lasting about 7 to 12 cycles. One entry per CDR3 protein results from TCRdb running MiXCR on the 5' RACE reads. Of fewer than 800,000 distinct CDR3 sequences in the sample, approximately 30% were seen once. Worth noting for this clonotype: As yet, its antigen is unknown.

V gene TRBV12-3 or TRBV12-4 combines with J gene TRBJ2-7, with D perhaps TRBD2 (6 bases). Material: blood. The sequence was obtained from an elderly woman in good health. The CDR3: CASSPGEAQGYEQYF. CDR3 bases: TGTGCCAGCAGCCCCGGGGAGGCCCAGGGCTACGAGCAGTACTTC.